This TCR beta chain was sequenced for a study of blood T cell repertoires in COVID-19. For the study at large: The analysed material was cDNA or gDNA that came from T cells, B-cell-depleted T cells, or PBMCs.

Generated by immunoSEQ multiplex PCR, the TCRdb table keeps only in-frame clones and is missing some. This table holds more than 75,000 clones, 88% found once. J was trimmed by 4 bases and V by 4 bases; bases with no gene match: 4. This CDR3 spans 14 amino acids. Germline V gene data show CDR1 as KGHSY and CDR2 as FQNENV. The chain carries TRBV16 and TRBJ1-5; 7 bases fit TRBD1. This clonotype originated in an elderly woman with active COVID-19. Sequencing was carried out using peripheral blood. Here the CDR3 DNA reads TGTGCCAGCAGCCTCGGGACAGAAAATCAGCCCCAGCATTTT. It translates to CASSLGTENQPQHF. Full variable domain (outside the CDR3, taken from reference TRBV16 and TRBJ1-5): GEEVAQTPKHLVRGEGQKAKLYCAPIKGHSYVFWYQQVLKNEFKFLISFQNENVFDETGMPKERFSAKCLPNSPCSLEIQATKLEDSAVYFCASSLGTENQPQHFGDGTRLSIL.